The rows below give T cell receptor beta chains drawn from one sample of a study of OX40 agonist ivuxolimab in advanced cancers. Libraries were prepared by immunoSEQ multiplex PCR; TCRdb keeps only in-frame clonotypes and omits some of them. The table includes around 37,000 clones, approximately 80% detected once. The sequences come from CD4+ or CD8+ T cells sorted from blood, collected in a trial of the OX40 agonist ivuxolimab. The receptors derive from an adult with an advanced solid tumor such as melanoma, head and neck, liver or kidney cancer. Both conserved end residues are part of each CDR3. The order of the fields is V gene, D gene, J gene, clone size, CDR3 protein, CDR3 DNA. A D gene is named only where the DNA matches it firmly. Rows may omit the clone size; those that give it use once, few, many or a size class.

TRBV11-1	-	TRBJ2-4	-	CASSDSGRIIQYF	TGTGCCAGCAGCGACTCGGGACGTATCATTCAGTACTTC
TRBV5-1	-	TRBJ2-7	-	CASSLVGYEQYF	TGCGCCAGCAGCTTGGTGGGGTACGAGCAGTACTTC
TRBV7-9	-	TRBJ1-1	once	CASSLARKAPSNTEAFF	TGTGCCAGCAGCTTAGCGCGCAAGGCTCCTTCGAACACTGAAGCTTTCTTT
TRBV21-1	-	TRBJ2-7	-	CASSRTRQGLNPYEQYF	TGTGCCAGCAGCAGGACTCGACAGGGGCTGAATCCGTACGAGCAGTACTTC
TRBV21-1	-	TRBJ1-2	-	CASSKLRPWVSGYTF	TGTGCCAGCAGCAAATTACGTCCCTGGGTATCTGGCTACACCTTC
TRBV9	TRBD1	TRBJ1-2	once	CASSVSGQGTYGYTF	TGTGCCAGCAGCGTCTCAGGACAGGGGACCTATGGCTACACCTTC
TRBV5-6	-	TRBJ2-6	-	CASSLVGGSGANVLTF	TGTGCCAGCAGCTTGGTAGGGGGCTCTGGGGCCAACGTCCTGACTTTC
TRBV11-2	-	TRBJ2-7	once	CASSLGSPEQYF	TGTGCCAGCAGCTTAGGTTCCCCCGAGCAGTACTTC
TRBV6-1	TRBD1	TRBJ1-5	-	CASSEVPGQGFDQPQHF	TGTGCCAGCAGTGAAGTTCCGGGACAGGGATTCGATCAGCCCCAGCATTTT
TRBV7-8	-	TRBJ1-1	-	CASSLIRGMNTEAFF	TGTGCCAGCAGCTTGATAAGAGGGATGAACACTGAAGCTTTCTTT
TRBV30	TRBD1	TRBJ1-1	-	CAWDRGDSEAFF	TGTGCCTGGGACAGGGGGGATTCTGAAGCTTTCTTT
TRBV19	-	TRBJ2-7	few	CASSIYLQGPYEQYF	TGTGCCAGTAGTATTTACCTCCAGGGTCCCTACGAGCAGTACTTC
TRBV5-4	-	TRBJ2-3	-	CASKQTGTDTQYF	TGTGCCAGCAAGCAGACAGGAACAGATACGCAGTATTTT
TRBV27	-	TRBJ1-5	-	CASSLLGGGSNQPQHF	TGTGCCAGCAGTTTACTGGGGGGCGGAAGCAATCAGCCCCAGCATTTT
TRBV5-4	-	TRBJ2-7	-	CASSSAGTPDKQYF	TGTGCCAGCAGCTCCGCCGGGACTCCAGATAAGCAGTACTTC
TRBV4-1	-	TRBJ1-2	few	CASSQDRGNGYTF	TGCGCCAGCAGCCAAGATAGGGGTAATGGCTACACCTTC
TRBV30	-	TRBJ1-5	once	CAWSQLDTNQPQHF	TGTGCCTGGAGCCAGTTGGACACCAATCAGCCCCAGCATTTT
TRBV19	-	TRBJ2-2	few	CASSVGGGWELFF	TGTGCCAGTAGTGTCGGTGGGGGCTGGGAGCTGTTTTTT
TRBV11-3	-	TRBJ2-2	-	CASSSTGINAGELFF	TGTGCCAGCAGCTCAACAGGGATTAACGCCGGGGAGCTGTTTTTT
TRBV6-6	-	TRBJ2-7	-	CASSRPGQQKNEQYF	TGTGCCAGCAGCCGCCCTGGGCAACAAAAAAACGAGCAGTACTTC
TRBV5-1	-	TRBJ2-2	few	CASSLIAGANTGELFF	TGCGCCAGCAGCTTGATTGCAGGAGCGAACACCGGGGAGCTGTTTTTT
TRBV11-1	TRBD1	TRBJ2-7	-	CASSLEGAENEQYF	TGTGCCAGCAGCTTAGAGGGGGCCGAGAACGAGCAGTACTTC
TRBV2	TRBD1	TRBJ1-6	once	CASRGTANNSPLHF	TGTGCCAGCAGGGGGACAGCCAATAATTCACCCCTCCACTTT
TRBV7-3	TRBD1	TRBJ2-7	hyperexpanded	CASSLAAGGASEQYF	TGTGCCAGCAGCTTAGCGGCAGGGGGCGCTTCCGAGCAGTACTTC
TRBV10-3	-	TRBJ2-7	-	CAISEYQGGNEQYF	TGTGCCATCAGTGAGTACCAGGGGGGCAACGAGCAGTACTTC